This TCR beta chain originates from a study of T cells after yellow fever vaccination. Findings and caveats of the study: Booster samples showed a return of most primary-vaccination clones (roughly 95% CD4, roughly 85% CD8).

This clonotype was detected ten times or more. Its matching antigen is unknown. CDR1 is MRHNA, CDR2 SNTAGT, per germline. Trimming stripped 4 bases from V and 6 bases from J, with 11 bases between. The CDR3 length is 13 residues. One entry per CDR3 protein, called by TCRdb with MiXCR from the 5' RACE reads. Altogether approximately 140,000 distinct CDR3 sequences are present, about 8% being singletons, with the ten largest covering roughly 0.77%. Material: CD4+ T cells sorted from PBMCs, obtained 5 days after the yellow fever booster vaccination. The chain recombines TRBV6-4 with TRBJ2-3; no definite D call. The TCR originated in a man under 40 who received the YFV17D yellow fever vaccine. The CDR3 DNA reads TGTGCCAGCAGTGTAACGGGCGCCGATACGCAGTATTTT. This gives the protein CASSVTGADTQYF.